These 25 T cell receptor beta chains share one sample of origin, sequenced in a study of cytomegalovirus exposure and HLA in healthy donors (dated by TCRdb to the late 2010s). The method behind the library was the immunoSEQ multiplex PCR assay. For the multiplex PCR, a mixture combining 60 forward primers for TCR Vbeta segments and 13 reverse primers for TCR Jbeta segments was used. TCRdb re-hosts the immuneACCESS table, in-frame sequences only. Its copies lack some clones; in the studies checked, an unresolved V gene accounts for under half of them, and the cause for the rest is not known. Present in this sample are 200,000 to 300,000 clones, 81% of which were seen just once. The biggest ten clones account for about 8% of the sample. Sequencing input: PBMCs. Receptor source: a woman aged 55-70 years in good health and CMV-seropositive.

The CDR3 nucleotides read TGTGCCAGCAGCCCCCTAGCGGGAGAACGGACCGGGGAGCTGTTTTTT. Its translation: CASSPLAGERTGELFF. The chain couples TRBV11-2 to TRBJ2-2, with TRBD2 identical over 10 bases. Germline V lookup: CDR1 SGHAT, CDR2 FQNNGV. The CDR3 consists of 16 residues. With 5 bases clipped from V and 5 bases from J, the junction kept 8 bases outside the gene matches.

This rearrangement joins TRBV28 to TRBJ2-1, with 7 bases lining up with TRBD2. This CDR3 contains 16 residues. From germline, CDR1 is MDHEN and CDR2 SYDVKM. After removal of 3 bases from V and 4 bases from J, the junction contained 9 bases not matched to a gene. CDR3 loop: CASSLGGGEYYNEQFF. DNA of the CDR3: TGTGCCAGCAGTTTGGGGGGAGGGGAATATTACAATGAGCAGTTCTTC.

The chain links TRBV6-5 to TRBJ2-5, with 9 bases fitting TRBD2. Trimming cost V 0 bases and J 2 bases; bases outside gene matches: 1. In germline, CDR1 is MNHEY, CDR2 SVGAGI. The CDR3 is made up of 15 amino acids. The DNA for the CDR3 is TGTGCCAGCAGTTACTCGGGACTAGCTCAAGAGACCCAGTACTTC. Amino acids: CASSYSGLAQETQYF.

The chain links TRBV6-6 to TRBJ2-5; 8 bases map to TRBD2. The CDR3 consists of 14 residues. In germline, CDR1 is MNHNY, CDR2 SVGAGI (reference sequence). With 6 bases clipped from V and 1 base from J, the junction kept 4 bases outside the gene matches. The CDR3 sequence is CASRLLAGQETQYF. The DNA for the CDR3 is TGTGCCAGCAGACTCCTAGCGGGCCAAGAGACCCAGTACTTC.

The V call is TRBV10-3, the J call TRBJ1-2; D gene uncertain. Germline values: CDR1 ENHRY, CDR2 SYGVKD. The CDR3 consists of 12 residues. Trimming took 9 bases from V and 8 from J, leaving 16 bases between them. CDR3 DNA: TGTGCCATGGCCAGCGGATCAGACGGCTACACCTTC. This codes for CAMASGSDGYTF.

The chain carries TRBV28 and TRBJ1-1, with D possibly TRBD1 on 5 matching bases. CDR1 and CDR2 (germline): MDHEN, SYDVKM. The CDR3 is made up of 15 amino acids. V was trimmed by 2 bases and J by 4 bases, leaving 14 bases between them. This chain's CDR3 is CASSLAGRVGTEAFF. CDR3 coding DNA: TGTGCCAGCAGTTTAGCGGGACGCGTGGGCACTGAAGCTTTCTTT.

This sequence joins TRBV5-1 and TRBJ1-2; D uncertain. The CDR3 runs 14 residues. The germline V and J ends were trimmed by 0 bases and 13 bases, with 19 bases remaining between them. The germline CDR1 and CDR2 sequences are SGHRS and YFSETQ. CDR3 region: CASSLAGVRDKCTF. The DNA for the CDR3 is TGCGCCAGCAGCTTGGCTGGGGTCCGGGATAAATGCACCTTC.

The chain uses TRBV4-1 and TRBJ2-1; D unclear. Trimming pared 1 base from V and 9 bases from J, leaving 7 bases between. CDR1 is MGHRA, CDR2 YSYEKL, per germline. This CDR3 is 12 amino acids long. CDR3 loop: CASSQVGGEQFF. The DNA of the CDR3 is TGCGCCAGCAGCCAAGTCGGCGGTGAGCAGTTCTTC.

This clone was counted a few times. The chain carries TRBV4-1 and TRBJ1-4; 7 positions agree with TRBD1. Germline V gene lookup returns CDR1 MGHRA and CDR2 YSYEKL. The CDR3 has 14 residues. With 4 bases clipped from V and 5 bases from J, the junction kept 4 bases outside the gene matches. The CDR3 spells CASSLGQKNEKLFF. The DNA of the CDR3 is TGCGCCAGCAGCCTGGGACAGAAGAATGAAAAACTGTTTTTT.

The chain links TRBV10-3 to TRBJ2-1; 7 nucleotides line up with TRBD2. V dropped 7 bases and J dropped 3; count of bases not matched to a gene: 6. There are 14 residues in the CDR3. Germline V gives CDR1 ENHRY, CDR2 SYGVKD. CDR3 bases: TGTGCCATCAAAGGGACGGGAGGCTACAATGAGCAGTTCTTC. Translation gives CAIKGTGGYNEQFF.

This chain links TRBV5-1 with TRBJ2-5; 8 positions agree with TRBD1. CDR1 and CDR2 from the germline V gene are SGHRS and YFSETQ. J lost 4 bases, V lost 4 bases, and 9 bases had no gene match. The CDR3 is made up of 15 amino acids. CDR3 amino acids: CASSNLPGQGETQYF. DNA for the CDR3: TGCGCCAGCAGCAACCTCCCTGGACAGGGAGAGACCCAGTACTTC.

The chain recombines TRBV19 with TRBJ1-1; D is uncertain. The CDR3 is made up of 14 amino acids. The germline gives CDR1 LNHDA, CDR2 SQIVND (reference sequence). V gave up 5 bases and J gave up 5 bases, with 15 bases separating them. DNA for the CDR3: TGTGCCAGTAGTCTAAGGCCAAGCGGGACTGAAGCTTTCTTT. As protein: CASSLRPSGTEAFF.

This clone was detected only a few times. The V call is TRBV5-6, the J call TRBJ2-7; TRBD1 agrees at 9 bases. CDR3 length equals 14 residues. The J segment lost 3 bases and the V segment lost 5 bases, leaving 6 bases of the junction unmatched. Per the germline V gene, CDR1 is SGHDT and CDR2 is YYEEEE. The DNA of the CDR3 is TGTGCCAGCAGGACCGGGACAGGGCTCTACGAGCAGTACTTC. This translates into CASRTGTGLYEQYF.

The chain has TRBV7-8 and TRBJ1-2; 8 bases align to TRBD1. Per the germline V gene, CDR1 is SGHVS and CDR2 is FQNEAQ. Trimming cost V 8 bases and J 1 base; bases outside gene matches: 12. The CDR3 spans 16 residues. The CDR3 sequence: CASLIDRGPINYGYTF. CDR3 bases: TGTGCCAGCCTCATCGACAGGGGCCCTATTAACTATGGCTACACCTTC.

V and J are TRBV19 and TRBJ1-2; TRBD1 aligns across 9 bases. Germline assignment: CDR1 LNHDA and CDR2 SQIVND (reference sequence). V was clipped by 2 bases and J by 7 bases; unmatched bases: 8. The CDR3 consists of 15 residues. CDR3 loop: CASSIRTGDGGGYTF. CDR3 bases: TGTGCCAGTAGTATAAGGACAGGGGATGGCGGTGGCTACACCTTC.

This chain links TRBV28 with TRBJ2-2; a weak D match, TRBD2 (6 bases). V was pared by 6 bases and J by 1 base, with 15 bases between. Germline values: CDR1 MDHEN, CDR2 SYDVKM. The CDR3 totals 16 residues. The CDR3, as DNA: TGTGCCAGCAGGGGACTCCGGCCAGAGAACACCGGGGAGCTGTTTTTT. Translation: CASRGLRPENTGELFF. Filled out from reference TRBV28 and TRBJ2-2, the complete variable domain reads DVKVTQSSRYLVKRTGEKVFLECVQDMDHENMFWYRQDPGLGLRLIYFSYDVKMKEKGDIPEGYSVSREKKERFSLILESASTNQTSMYLCASRGLRPENTGELFFGEGSRLTVL.

DNA for the CDR3: TGTGCCAGCAGCTTGGACCCAACGGGGGAAAAACTGTTTTTT. It specifies CASSLDPTGEKLFF. The chain couples TRBV5-4 to TRBJ1-4, with unresolved D. The CDR3 is made up of 14 amino acids. Deletions cut 0 bases from V and 8 bases from J, with 11 bases between. Germline V gene data show CDR1 as SGHNT and CDR2 as YYREEE (reference sequence).

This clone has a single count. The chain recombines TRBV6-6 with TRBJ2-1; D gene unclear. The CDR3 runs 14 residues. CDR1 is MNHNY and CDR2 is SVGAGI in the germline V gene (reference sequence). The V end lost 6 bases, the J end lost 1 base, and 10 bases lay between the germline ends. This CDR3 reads CASSSAGSYNEQFF. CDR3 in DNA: TGTGCCAGCAGCTCTGCAGGATCCTACAATGAGCAGTTCTTC.

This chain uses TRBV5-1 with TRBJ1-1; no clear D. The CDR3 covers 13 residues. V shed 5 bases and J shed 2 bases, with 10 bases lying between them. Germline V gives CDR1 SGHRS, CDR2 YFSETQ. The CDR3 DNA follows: TGCGCCAGCAGTCAGGCGGGAAACACTGAAGCTTTCTTT. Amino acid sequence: CASSQAGNTEAFF.

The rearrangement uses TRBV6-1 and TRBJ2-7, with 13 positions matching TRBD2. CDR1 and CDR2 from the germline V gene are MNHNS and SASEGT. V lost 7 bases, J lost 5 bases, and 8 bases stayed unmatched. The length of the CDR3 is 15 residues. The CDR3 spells CASTAGGLAGHEQYF. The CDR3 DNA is TGTGCCAGCACCGCTGGGGGACTAGCGGGACACGAGCAGTACTTC.

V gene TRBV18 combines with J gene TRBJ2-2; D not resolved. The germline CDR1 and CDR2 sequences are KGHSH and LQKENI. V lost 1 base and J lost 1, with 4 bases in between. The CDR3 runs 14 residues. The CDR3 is CASSPLMNTGELFF. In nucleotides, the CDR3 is TGTGCCAGCTCACCACTCATGAACACCGGGGAGCTGTTTTTT.

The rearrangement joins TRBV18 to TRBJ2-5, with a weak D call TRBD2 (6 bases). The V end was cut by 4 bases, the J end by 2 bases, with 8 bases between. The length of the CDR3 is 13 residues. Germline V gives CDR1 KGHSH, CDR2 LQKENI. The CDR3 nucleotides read TGTGCCAGCTCACAGAGCGGGCAAGAGACCCAGTACTTC. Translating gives CASSQSGQETQYF. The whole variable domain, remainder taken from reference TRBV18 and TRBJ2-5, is NAGVMQNPRHLVRRRGQEARLRCSPMKGHSHVYWYRQLPEEGLKFMVYLQKENIIDESGMPKERFSAEFPKEGPSILRIQQVVRGDSAAYFCASSQSGQETQYFGPGTRLLVL.

Written as DNA, the CDR3 is TGTGCCAGCAGTCCCCCCCCTAGCGGGAGATATTTTACCTACGAGCAGTACTTC. It is translated as CASSPPPSGRYFTYEQYF. The gene calls are TRBV28 and TRBJ2-7; 10 bases align to TRBD2. The CDR3 length is 18 residues. Germline V gene data show CDR1 as MDHEN and CDR2 as SYDVKM. The V and J ends lost 5 bases and 2 bases, in that order; junction bases with no gene match: 15.

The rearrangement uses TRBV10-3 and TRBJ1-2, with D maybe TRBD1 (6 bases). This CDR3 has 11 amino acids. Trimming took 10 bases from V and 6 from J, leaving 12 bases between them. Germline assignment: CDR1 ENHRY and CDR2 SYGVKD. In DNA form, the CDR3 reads TGTGCCACCAGGACAGCGCATGGCTACACCTTC. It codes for CATRTAHGYTF.

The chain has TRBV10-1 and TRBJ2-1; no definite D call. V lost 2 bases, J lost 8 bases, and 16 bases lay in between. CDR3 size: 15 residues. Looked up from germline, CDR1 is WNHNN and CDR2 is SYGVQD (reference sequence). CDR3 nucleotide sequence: TGCGCCAGCAGTGAGGGTTTGGTAGCCAGCGATGAGCAGTTCTTC. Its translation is CASSEGLVASDEQFF.